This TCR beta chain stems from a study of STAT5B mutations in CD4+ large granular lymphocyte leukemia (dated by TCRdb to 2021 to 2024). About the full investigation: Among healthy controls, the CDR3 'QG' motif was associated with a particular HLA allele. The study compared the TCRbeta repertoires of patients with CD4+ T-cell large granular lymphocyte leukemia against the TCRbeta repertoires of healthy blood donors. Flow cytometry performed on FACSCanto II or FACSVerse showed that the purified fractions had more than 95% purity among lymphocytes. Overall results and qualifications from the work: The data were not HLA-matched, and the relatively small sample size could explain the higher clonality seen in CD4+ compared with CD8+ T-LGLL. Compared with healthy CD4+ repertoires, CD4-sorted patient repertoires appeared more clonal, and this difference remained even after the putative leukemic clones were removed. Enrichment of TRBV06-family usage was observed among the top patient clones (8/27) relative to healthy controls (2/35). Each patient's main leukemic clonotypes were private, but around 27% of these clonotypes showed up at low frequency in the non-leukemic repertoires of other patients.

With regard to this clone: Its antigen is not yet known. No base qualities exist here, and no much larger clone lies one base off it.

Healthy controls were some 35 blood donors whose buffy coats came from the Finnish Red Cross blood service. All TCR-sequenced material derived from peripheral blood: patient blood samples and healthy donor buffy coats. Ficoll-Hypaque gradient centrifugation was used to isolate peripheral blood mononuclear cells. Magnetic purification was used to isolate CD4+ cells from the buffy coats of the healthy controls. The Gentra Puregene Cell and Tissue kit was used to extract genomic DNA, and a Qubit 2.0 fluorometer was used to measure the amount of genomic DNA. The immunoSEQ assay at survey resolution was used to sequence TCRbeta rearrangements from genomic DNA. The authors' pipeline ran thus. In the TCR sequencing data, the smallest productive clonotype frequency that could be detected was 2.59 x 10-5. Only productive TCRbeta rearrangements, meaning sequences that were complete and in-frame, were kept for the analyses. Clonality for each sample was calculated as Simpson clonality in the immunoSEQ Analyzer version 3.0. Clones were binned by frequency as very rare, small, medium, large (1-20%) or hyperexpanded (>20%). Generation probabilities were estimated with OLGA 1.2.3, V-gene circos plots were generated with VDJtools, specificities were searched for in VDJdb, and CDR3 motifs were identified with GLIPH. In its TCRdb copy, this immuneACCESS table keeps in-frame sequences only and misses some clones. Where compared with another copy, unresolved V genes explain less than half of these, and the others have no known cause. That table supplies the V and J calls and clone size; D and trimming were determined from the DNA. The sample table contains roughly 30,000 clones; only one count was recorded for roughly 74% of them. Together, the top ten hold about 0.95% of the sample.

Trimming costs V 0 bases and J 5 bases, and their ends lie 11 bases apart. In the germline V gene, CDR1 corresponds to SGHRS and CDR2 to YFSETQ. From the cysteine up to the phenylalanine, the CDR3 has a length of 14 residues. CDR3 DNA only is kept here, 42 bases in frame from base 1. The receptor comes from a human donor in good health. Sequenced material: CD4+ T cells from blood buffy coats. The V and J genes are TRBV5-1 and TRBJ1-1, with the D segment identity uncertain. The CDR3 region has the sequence CASSLGQVRTEAFF. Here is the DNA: TGCGCCAGCAGCTTGGGGCAGGTTCGGACTGAAGCTTTCTTT.